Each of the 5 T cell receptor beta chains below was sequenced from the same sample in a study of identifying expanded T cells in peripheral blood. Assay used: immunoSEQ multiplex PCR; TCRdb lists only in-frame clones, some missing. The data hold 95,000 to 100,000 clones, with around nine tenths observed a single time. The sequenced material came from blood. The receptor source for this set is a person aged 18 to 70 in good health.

The CDR3 DNA is TGTGCCAGCAGTCCCCACGGCCAGAGCTGGGAGTCTGGAAACACCATATATTTT. Its translation: CASSPHGQSWESGNTIYF. V is TRBV28 and J is TRBJ1-3; D remains unclear. CDR1 is MDHEN and CDR2 is SYDVKM in the germline V gene. Trimming removed 5 bases at V and 1 base at J, with 21 bases between. The CDR3 contains 18 residues.

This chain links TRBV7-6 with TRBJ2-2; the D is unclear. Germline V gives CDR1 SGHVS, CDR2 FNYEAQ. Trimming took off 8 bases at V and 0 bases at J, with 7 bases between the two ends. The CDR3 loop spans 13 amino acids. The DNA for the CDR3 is TGTGCCAGCGGCGGCGCGAACACCGGGGAGCTGTTTTTT. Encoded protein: CASGGANTGELFF. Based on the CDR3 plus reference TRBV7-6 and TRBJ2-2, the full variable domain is GAGVSQSPRYKVTKRGQDVALRCDPISGHVSLYWYRQALGQGPEFLTYFNYEAQQDKSGLPNDRFSAERPEGSISTLTIQRTEQRDSAMYRCASGGANTGELFFGEGSRLTVL.

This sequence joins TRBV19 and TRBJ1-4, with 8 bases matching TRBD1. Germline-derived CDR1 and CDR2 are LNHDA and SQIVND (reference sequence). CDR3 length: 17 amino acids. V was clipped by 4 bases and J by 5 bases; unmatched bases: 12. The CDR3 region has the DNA TGTGCCAGTAGTACCGGACAGGGTTCGCCGGAAAATGAAAAACTGTTTTTT. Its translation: CASSTGQGSPENEKLFF. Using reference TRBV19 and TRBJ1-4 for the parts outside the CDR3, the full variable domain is DGGITQSPKYLFRKEGQNVTLSCEQNLNHDAMYWYRQDPGQGLRLIYYSQIVNDFQKGDIAEGYSVSREKKESFPLTVTSAQKNPTAFYLCASSTGQGSPENEKLFFGSGTQLSVL.

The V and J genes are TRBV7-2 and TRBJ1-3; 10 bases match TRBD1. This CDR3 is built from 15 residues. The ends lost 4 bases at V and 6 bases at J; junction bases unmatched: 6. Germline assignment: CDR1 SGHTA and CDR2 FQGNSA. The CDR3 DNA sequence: TGTGCCAGCAGCTCCGGCGGGACAGGGGTAAACACCATATATTTT. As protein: CASSSGGTGVNTIYF.

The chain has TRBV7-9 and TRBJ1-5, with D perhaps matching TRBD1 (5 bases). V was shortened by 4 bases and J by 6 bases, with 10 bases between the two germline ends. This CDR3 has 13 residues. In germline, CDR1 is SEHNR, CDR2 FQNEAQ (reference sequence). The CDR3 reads CASSSGMGQPQHF. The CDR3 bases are TGTGCCAGCAGCTCAGGGATGGGTCAGCCCCAGCATTTT.